The 23 T cell receptor beta chains presented below share a single source sample, sequenced in a study of spatial heterogeneity in lung cancer. Findings and caveats of the study: Mutation counts in tumors were tracked by counts of expanded intratumoral alpha and beta TCRs.

Time point indicated: sample taken at primary tumor resection. TCRdb ran MiXCR on the 5' RACE reads and lists one entry per CDR3 protein. The sample yields 16,000 or so distinct CDR3 sequences, 6.5% to 8% seen once. These receptors have no known antigen. Sequencing was performed on lung tumor tissue, taken at surgery. The receptors were gathered from a female donor with early-stage non-small cell lung cancer.

This clonotype turned up a few times. This beta chain came through as a stray read in a library set up for alpha chains, and its size says little. V is TRBV5-1 and J is TRBJ2-3; the match to TRBD2 covers 11 bases. The germline gives CDR1 SGHRS, CDR2 YFSETQ. This CDR3 is 21 amino acids long. V lost 3 bases, J lost 1 base, and 19 bases stayed unmatched. The CDR3 nucleotides read TGCGCCAGCAGCTCCCCAAACTCGACTAGCGGGGACCCTCTAGGCACAGATACGCAGTATTTT. Amino acids: CASSSPNSTSGDPLGTDTQYF.

Ten or more counts support this clonotype. Because this beta chain is a stray read in a library intended to capture alpha chains, its abundance should not be given much weight. V is TRBV10-2 and J is TRBJ1-1, with TRBD1 identical over 8 bases. Per germline, CDR1 WSHSY and CDR2 SAAADI. The CDR3 sequence is 13 residues long. The ends lost 6 bases at V and 4 bases at J; junction bases unmatched: 4. CDR3 bases: TGCGCCAGCAGCCAGGGGGCTAGCACTGAAGCTTTCTTT. Translation gives CASSQGASTEAFF.

This clonotype was seen more than once but under ten times. A library prepared for alpha chains yielded this beta chain as an off-target read; its size is of little meaning. The genes are TRBV7-3 and TRBJ1-1; D might be TRBD1 (5 bases). This CDR3 has 15 residues. The germline CDR1 and CDR2 sequences are SGHTA and FQGTGA. Between the trimmed V and J ends, which lost 5 bases and 0 bases, there was a span of 13 bases. As DNA, the CDR3 is TGTGCCAGCAGCCCCGACAGCGTTATGAACACTGAAGCTTTCTTT. It yields the protein CASSPDSVMNTEAFF.

This clonotype was picked up many times. This beta chain turned up in a library designed for alpha chains; as an off-target read, its abundance says little. The chain couples TRBV6-2 or TRBV6-3 to TRBJ1-2; perhaps TRBD1 as D (6 bases). Trimming shortened V by 6 bases and J by 8 bases, and 19 bases separated the two germline ends. The CDR3 is 14 amino acids. The germline gives CDR1 MNHEY, CDR2 SVGEGT. The CDR3 is CASSKTALQGGYTF. DNA of the CDR3: TGTGCCAGCAGCAAGACAGCCCTACAGGGAGGCTACACCTTC.

This clonotype was seen repeatedly, ten times or more. For a library built for alpha chains, this beta chain is a stray read; little rests on its size. The CDR3 here is CASSLVWGADNEQFF. The CDR3 nucleotides are TGTGCCAGCAGCTTAGTTTGGGGGGCTGACAATGAGCAGTTCTTC. V gene TRBV7-2 combines with J gene TRBJ2-1; either TRBD1 or TRBD2 may supply D (6 bases each). Trimming removed 1 base from V and 5 bases from J, with 12 bases in between. The CDR3 spans 15 residues. Germline CDR1 reads SGHTA; CDR2 reads FQGNSA.

This clonotype was counted ten times or more. This beta chain represents an off-target read in a library built for alpha chains; its size is of limited meaning. The J gene is TRBJ2-1, the V gene TRBV5-1; possible D gene TRBD1, 6 bases. The CDR3 extends over 14 amino acids. Deletions cut 4 bases from V and 3 bases from J, with 11 bases between. Germline CDR1 reads SGHRS; CDR2 reads YFSETQ. CDR3 sequence: CASSMGQNYNEQFF. The CDR3 region has the DNA TGCGCCAGCAGCATGGGACAAAACTACAATGAGCAGTTCTTC.

About this clonotype itself: Since a much larger clone is just one base distant, this may be a read error. As an off-target read in a library built for alpha chains, this beta chain has a frequency of little significance. The chain employs TRBV3-1 and TRBJ2-1, with D perhaps TRBD1 or TRBD2 (5 bases each). CDR3 size: 18 residues. Germline V gene sequence: CDR1 LGHDT, CDR2 YNNKEL (reference sequence). The CDR3 sequence: CASSQRDPGLSSYNKQFF. CDR3 DNA: TGTGCCAGCAGCCAAAGGGATCCGGGGCTAAGCTCCTACAATAAGCAGTTCTTC.

This clonotype was counted between two and nine times. This beta chain turned up in a library designed for alpha chains; as an off-target read, its abundance says little. CDR3 loop: CASSYTDYEQYF. Here the CDR3 DNA reads TGTGCCAGCAGCTACACGGACTACGAGCAGTACTTC. V and J are TRBV11-2 and TRBJ2-7; D not certain. Germline lookup yields CDR1 SGHAT and CDR2 FQNNGV. This CDR3 spans 12 amino acids. The V and J ends lost 4 bases and 3 bases respectively, with 7 bases between them.

This clonotype has a count of ten or more. The size of this beta chain means little, since it is a stray read in a library made for alpha chains. The chain's CDR3 is CASSATGRGEAFF. CDR3 DNA sequence: TGTGCCAGCAGCGCAACAGGGCGCGGTGAAGCTTTCTTT. V and J are TRBV2 and TRBJ1-1; tentative D call: TRBD1 (6 bases). V lost 6 bases and J lost 7, with 15 bases in between. The V gene's germline CDR1 is SNHLY and CDR2 FYNNEI. CDR3 length: 13 residues. Full variable domain (remainder filled in from reference TRBV2 and TRBJ1-1): EPEVTQTPSHQVTQMGQEVILRCVPISNHLYFYWYRQILGQKVEFLVSFYNNEISEKSEIFDDQFSVERPDGSNFTLKIRSTKLEDSAMYFCASSATGRGEAFFGQGTRLTVV.

Of note for this clonotype: This beta chain was picked up by a library intended for alpha chains and is off target, so its count carries little meaning. The V call is TRBV7-3, the J call TRBJ2-4; D gene uncertain. V gave up 0 bases and J gave up 6 bases, with 15 bases separating them. CDR1 SGHTA and CDR2 FQGTGA come from the germline V gene. CDR3 size: 16 residues. For the CDR3, the DNA is TGTGCCAGCAGCTTAACTCCGACGGGCGCTCTAAACATTCAGTACTTC. This translates into CASSLTPTGALNIQYF. The whole variable domain, filled in from reference TRBV7-3 and TRBJ2-4, reads GAGVSQTPSNKVTEKGKYVELRCDPISGHTALYWYRQSLGQGPEFLIYFQGTGAADDSGLPNDRFFAVRPEGSVSTLKIQRTERGDSAVYLCASSLTPTGALNIQYFGAGTRLSVL.

This clonotype was observed at least ten times. A library prepared for alpha chains yielded this beta chain as an off-target read; its size is of little meaning. The chain joins TRBV30 to TRBJ1-1; the D is unclear. This CDR3 is built from 13 residues. The V gene's germline CDR1 is GTSNPN and CDR2 SVGIG (reference sequence). With 4 bases removed from V and 1 base from J, the gap between germline ends came to 10 bases. CDR3 loop: CAWNLFGNTEAFF. The CDR3 DNA reads as TGTGCCTGGAATCTATTCGGGAACACTGAAGCTTTCTTT.

This clonotype was counted a single time. This may stem from a read error, because a much larger clone lies one nucleotide away. This beta chain came through as a stray read in a library set up for alpha chains, and its size says little. The rearrangement joins TRBV5-1 to TRBJ1-1; D remains ambiguous. Germline lookup yields CDR1 SGHRS and CDR2 YFSETQ. The length of the CDR3 is 14 residues. The CDR3 reads CASSFAGLNTEPFF. CDR3 coding DNA: TGCGCCAGCAGCTTTGCGGGGTTAAACACTGAACCTTTCTTT. Filled out from reference TRBV5-1 and TRBJ1-1, the complete variable domain reads KAGVTQTPRYLIKTRGQQVTLSCSPISGHRSVSWYQQTPGQGLQFLFEYFSETQRNKGNFPGRFSGRQFSNSRSEMNVSTLELGDSALYLCASSFAGLNTEPFFGQGTRLTVV.

This clonotype has ten or more counts. Within a library made for alpha chains, this beta chain is off target, and its count is uninformative. This chain links TRBV7-2 with TRBJ2-3; D is ambiguous. With 3 bases removed from V and 1 base from J, the gap between germline ends came to 8 bases. CDR1 and CDR2 (germline): SGHTA, FQGNSA. The CDR3 runs 14 residues. CDR3 region: CASSLSRGTDTQYF. CDR3 in DNA: TGTGCCAGCAGCTTGTCCCGGGGCACAGATACGCAGTATTTT.

This clonotype was detected ten times or more. With the library built for alpha chains, this beta chain is off target and its frequency is not meaningful. The chain combines TRBV10-2 with TRBJ2-1, with D possibly being TRBD2 (6 bases). This CDR3 region has 16 residues. V dropped 4 bases and J dropped 4 bases, with 17 bases sitting between them. Germline CDR1 and CDR2: WSHSY and SAAADI. The chain's CDR3 is CASSGASEAPYNEQFF. CDR3 nucleotides: TGCGCCAGCAGTGGTGCTAGCGAGGCTCCGTACAATGAGCAGTTCTTC.

This clonotype was counted at least ten times. With the library built for alpha chains, this beta chain is off target and its frequency is not meaningful. The chain is built from TRBV9 and TRBJ1-6; 9 bases align to TRBD1. V lost 3 bases to trimming and J lost 6 bases; unmatched junction nucleotides: 13. The length of the CDR3 is 18 residues. Germline-derived CDR1 and CDR2 are SGDLS and YYNGEE. The CDR3 nucleotides are TGTGCCAGCAGCGCCTCTCTCGGGACAGGGCTAAGTAATTCACCCCTCCACTTT. Translated, it gives CASSASLGTGLSNSPLHF.

Of note for this clonotype: Because this beta chain is a stray read in a library intended to capture alpha chains, its abundance should not be given much weight. The chain combines TRBV6-5 with TRBJ2-2; no clear D gene. Germline V lookup: CDR1 MNHEY, CDR2 SVGAGI. This CDR3 has 12 residues. Trimming cost V 4 bases and J 5 bases, with 5 bases left between them. Written as DNA, the CDR3 is TGTGCCAGCAGTTTTGGAACCGGGGAGCTGTTTTTT. Amino acids: CASSFGTGELFF.

This clonotype was seen many times. Because this beta chain is a stray read in a library intended to capture alpha chains, its abundance should not be given much weight. This chain joins TRBV6-2 or TRBV6-3 and TRBJ2-4; a possible D gene is TRBD2 (6 bases). V lost 2 bases and J lost 7, with 12 bases in between. This CDR3 spans 14 amino acids. Germline assignment: CDR1 MNHEY and CDR2 SVGEGT. For the CDR3, the DNA is TGTGCCAGCAGTTACCTGGGAGGAGAGAACATTCAGTACTTC. Its protein is CASSYLGGENIQYF.

This clonotype has at least ten counts. This beta chain turned up in a library designed for alpha chains; as an off-target read, its abundance says little. J is TRBJ2-7 and V is TRBV18; tentatively, D is TRBD2 (6 bases). Germline V gene lookup returns CDR1 KGHSH and CDR2 LQKENI. The CDR3 runs 12 residues. The V gene lost 6 bases and the J gene lost 9 bases, with 15 bases spanning the gap. The CDR3 sequence: CASSALNGGQYF. The CDR3 coding sequence is TGTGCCAGCTCGGCGCTTAACGGGGGGCAGTACTTC.

With respect to this clonotype: This may stem from a read error, because a much larger clone lies one nucleotide away. For a library built for alpha chains, this beta chain is a stray read; little rests on its size. The V gene is TRBV27, the J gene TRBJ2-2; 12 bases match TRBD2. The CDR3 is made up of 17 amino acids. Germline V gene data show CDR1 as MNHEY and CDR2 as SMNVEV (reference sequence). The CDR3 reads CASSSIGLAGTTGELIF. The CDR3 DNA is TGTGCCAGCAGTTCCATCGGACTAGCGGGGACCACCGGGGAGCTGATTTTT.

This clonotype has a handful of counts. This beta chain turned up in a library designed for alpha chains; as an off-target read, its abundance says little. The chain employs TRBV29-1 and TRBJ2-1, with a weak D call TRBD1 (7 bases). Trimming removed 1 base from V and 0 bases from J, with 16 bases in between. The V gene's germline CDR1 is SQVTM and CDR2 ANQGSEA. This CDR3 contains 17 residues. CDR3 bases: TGCAGCGTTGAAGGTGGGGCAGGGGGGAGCTCCTACAATGAGCAGTTCTTC. Protein product: CSVEGGAGGSSYNEQFF.

This clonotype was observed at least ten times. Little can be read into the size of this beta chain, an off-target read in a library designed for alpha chains. V usage is TRBV20-1 and J usage is TRBJ1-5, with 9 positions matching TRBD1. V lost 6 bases and J lost 3; bases outside the gene matches: 6. The CDR3 is 14 residues long. CDR1 is DFQATT, CDR2 SNEGSKA, per germline (reference sequence). The CDR3 here is CSADGQGTNQPQHF. CDR3 DNA: TGCAGTGCGGACGGACAGGGGACCAATCAGCCCCAGCATTTT.

This clonotype was seen ten or more times. This beta chain is a stray read from a library made for alpha chains; its abundance is not meaningful. This chain joins TRBV7-2 and TRBJ1-2; TRBD1 agrees at 9 bases. Trimming at V came to 8 bases and at J to 6 bases, leaving 16 bases not matched to a gene. Germline CDR1 and CDR2: SGHTA and FQGNSA. The CDR3 contains 16 residues. The CDR3: CASVLIPGQGYNGYTF. The CDR3 region has the DNA TGTGCCAGCGTACTAATCCCGGGACAGGGTTATAATGGCTACACCTTC.

This clonotype was found many times. This beta chain represents an off-target read in a library built for alpha chains; its size is of limited meaning. The chain recombines TRBV2 with TRBJ1-2, with D hard to call. V lost 4 bases to trimming and J lost 2 bases, with 14 bases between them. The CDR3 is made up of 15 amino acids. Germline V gene data show CDR1 as SNHLY and CDR2 as FYNNEI. For the CDR3, the DNA is TGTGCCAGCAGTGCGGCAGCAATACGAAACTATGGCTACACCTTC. Translation gives CASSAAAIRNYGYTF.